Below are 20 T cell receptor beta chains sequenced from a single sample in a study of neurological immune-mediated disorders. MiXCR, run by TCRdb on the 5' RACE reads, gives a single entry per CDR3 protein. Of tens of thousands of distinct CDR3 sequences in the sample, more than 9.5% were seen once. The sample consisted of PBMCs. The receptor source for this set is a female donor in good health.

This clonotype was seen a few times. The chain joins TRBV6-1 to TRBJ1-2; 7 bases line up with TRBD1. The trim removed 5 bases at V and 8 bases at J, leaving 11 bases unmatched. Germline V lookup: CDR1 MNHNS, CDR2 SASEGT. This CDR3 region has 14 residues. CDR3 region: CASSPQTGLGGYTF. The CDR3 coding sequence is TGTGCCAGCAGTCCGCAGACAGGGTTGGGCGGCTACACCTTC.

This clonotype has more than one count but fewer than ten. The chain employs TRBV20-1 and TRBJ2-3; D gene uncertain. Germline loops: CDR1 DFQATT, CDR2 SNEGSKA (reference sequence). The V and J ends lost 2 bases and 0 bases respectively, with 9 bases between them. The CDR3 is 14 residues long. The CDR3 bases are TGCAGTGCTAGAACCGGGTTTAGCACAGATACGCAGTATTTT. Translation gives CSARTGFSTDTQYF.

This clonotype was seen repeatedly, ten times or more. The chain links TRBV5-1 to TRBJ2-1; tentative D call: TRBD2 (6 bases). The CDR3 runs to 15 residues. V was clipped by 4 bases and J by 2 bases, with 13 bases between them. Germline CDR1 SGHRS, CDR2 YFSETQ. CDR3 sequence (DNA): TGCGCCAGCAGCCCCCCGGCGGGGCCCTACAATGAGCAGTTCTTC. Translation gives CASSPPAGPYNEQFF.

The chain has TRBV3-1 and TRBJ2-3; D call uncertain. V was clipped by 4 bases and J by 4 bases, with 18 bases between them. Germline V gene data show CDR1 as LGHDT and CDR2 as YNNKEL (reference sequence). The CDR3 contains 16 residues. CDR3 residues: CASSPGRTVISDTQYF. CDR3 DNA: TGTGCCAGCAGCCCCGGGCGAACCGTCATCTCAGATACGCAGTATTTT.

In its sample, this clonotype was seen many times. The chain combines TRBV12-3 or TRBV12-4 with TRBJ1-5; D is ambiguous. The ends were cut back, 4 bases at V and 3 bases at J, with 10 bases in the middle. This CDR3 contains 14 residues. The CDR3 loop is CASSSPQTNQPQHF. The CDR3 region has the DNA TGTGCCAGCAGTTCACCGCAAACCAATCAGCCCCAGCATTTT.

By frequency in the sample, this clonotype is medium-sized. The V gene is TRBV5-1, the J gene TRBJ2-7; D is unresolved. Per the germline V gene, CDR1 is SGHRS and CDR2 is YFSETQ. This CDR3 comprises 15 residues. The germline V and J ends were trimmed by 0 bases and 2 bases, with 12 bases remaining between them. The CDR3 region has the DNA TGCGCCAGCAGCTTGGGACGGATACAGACCTACGAGCAGTACTTC. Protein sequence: CASSLGRIQTYEQYF.

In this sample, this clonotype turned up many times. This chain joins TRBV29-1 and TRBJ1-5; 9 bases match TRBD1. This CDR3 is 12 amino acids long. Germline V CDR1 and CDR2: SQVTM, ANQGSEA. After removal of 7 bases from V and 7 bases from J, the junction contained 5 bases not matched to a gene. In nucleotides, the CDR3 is TGCAGCGCCCGGACAGGGGACCAGCCCCAGCATTTT. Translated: CSARTGDQPQHF.

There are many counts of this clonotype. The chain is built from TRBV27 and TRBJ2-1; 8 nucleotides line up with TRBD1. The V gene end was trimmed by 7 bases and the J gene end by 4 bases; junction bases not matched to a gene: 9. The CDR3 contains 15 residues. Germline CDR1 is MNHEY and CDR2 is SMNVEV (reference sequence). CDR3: CASTLGTGDYNEQFF. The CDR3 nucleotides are TGTGCCAGCACCCTAGGGACAGGTGATTACAATGAGCAGTTCTTC.

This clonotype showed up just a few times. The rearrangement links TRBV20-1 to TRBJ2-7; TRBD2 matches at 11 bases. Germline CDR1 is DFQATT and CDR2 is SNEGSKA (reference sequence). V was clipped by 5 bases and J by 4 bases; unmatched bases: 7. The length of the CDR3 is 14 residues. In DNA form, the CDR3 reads TGCAGTGCTTACACGGGGACTAGCGGATACGAGCAGTACTTC. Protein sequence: CSAYTGTSGYEQYF.

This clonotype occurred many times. CDR3 sequence: CASSEVRRWYEQYF. The DNA for the CDR3 is TGTGCCAGCTCCGAGGTCCGACGCTGGTACGAGCAGTACTTC. This chain joins TRBV7-9 and TRBJ2-7, with D hard to call. V dropped 8 bases and J dropped 4 bases, with 18 bases sitting between them. This CDR3 contains 14 residues. Germline CDR1 SEHNR, CDR2 FQNEAQ (reference sequence).

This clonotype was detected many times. The CDR3 nucleotides read TGTGCCAGCAGCCAAGATGCTTCCGGGGTGGCGGAGACCCAGTACTTC. This translates into CASSQDASGVAETQYF. The rearrangement uses TRBV4-2 and TRBJ2-5; tentative D call: TRBD2 (5 bases). CDR1 LGHNA and CDR2 YNFKEQ come from the germline V gene. CDR3 length equals 16 residues. The ends were cut back, 0 bases at V and 5 bases at J, with 16 bases in the middle.

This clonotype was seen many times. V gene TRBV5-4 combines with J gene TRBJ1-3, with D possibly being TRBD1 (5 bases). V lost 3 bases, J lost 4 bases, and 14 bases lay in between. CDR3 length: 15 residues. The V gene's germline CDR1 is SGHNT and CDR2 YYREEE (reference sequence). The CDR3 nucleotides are TGTGCCAGCAGCTGGCAAGGGACGGTGGGAAACACCATATATTTT. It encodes CASSWQGTVGNTIYF.

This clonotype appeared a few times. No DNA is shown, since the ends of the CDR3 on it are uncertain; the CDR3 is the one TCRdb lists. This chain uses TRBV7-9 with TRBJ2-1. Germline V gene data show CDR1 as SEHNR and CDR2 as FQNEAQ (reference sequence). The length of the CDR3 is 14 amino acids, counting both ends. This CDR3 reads CASSLGSGLHQQFF.

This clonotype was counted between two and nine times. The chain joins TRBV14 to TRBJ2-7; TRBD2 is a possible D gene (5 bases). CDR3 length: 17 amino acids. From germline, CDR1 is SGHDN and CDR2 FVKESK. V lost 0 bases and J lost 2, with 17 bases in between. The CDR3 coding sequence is TGTGCCAGCAGCCAAGATTTAAGCCCGGGGTACACCTACGAGCAGTACTTC. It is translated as CASSQDLSPGYTYEQYF.

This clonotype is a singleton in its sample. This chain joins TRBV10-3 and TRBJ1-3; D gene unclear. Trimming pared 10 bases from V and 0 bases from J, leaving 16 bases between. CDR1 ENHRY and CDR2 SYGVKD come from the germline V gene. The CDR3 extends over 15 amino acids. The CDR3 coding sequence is TGTGCCACCGAGGGTGATCCTAGCTCTGGAAACACCATATATTTT. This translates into CATEGDPSSGNTIYF.

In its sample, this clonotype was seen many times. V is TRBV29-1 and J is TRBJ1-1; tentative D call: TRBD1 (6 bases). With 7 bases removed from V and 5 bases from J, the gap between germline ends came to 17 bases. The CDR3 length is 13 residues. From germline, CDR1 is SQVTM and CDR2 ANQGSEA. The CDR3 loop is CSGTGTRITEAFF. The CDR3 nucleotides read TGCAGCGGCACCGGGACAAGGATTACTGAAGCTTTCTTT.

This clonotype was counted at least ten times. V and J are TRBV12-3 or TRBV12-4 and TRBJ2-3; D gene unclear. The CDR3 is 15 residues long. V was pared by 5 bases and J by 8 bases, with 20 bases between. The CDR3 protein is CASSLQSKRFGTQYF. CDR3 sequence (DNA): TGTGCCAGCAGTCTACAATCCAAGAGGTTCGGTACGCAGTATTTT.

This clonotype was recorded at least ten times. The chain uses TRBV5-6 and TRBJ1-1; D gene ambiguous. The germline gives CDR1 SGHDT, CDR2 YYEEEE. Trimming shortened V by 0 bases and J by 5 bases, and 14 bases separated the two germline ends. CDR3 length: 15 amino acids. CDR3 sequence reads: CASSLGLSRGTEAFF. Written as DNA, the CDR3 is TGTGCCAGCAGCTTGGGGTTGTCAAGAGGGACTGAAGCTTTCTTT.

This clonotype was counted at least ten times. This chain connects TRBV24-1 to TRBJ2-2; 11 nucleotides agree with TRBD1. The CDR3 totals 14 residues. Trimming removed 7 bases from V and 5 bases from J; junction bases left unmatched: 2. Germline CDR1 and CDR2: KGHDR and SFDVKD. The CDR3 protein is CATRGQGATGELFF. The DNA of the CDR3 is TGTGCCACCAGAGGACAGGGGGCAACCGGGGAGCTGTTTTTT.

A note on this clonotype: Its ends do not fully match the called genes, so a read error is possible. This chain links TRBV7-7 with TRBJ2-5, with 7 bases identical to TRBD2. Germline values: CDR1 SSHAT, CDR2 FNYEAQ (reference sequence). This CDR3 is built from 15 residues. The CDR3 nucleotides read TGTGCTAGCAGCTTAGCCTCCGGGGGAGGGGAGACCCAGTACTTC. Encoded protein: CASSLASGGGETQYF.